This TCR beta chain appears in the sequencing data of a study of shared T cell receptors in the human thymus. In germline, CDR1 is SGHDT, CDR2 YYEEEE. V dropped 0 bases and J dropped 1; count of bases not matched to a gene: 12. CDR3 size: 19 residues. Libraries were prepared by immunoSEQ multiplex PCR; TCRdb keeps only in-frame clonotypes and omits some of them. The sample yields some 700,000 clones, approximately 85% seen once. These data were also filed under a second study, of human thymus T cells. That study adds: Having corrective surgery for congenital heart defects, healthy Finnish infants were the ones who donated. During corrective heart surgery, resections were taken, and the thymus tissue came from them. In thymic and blood repertoires alike, V and J usage looked biased.

Sequencing was performed on thymocytes. The genes are TRBV5-6 and TRBJ1-2; TRBD1 matches at 10 bases. This receptor was obtained from a girl younger than two with a congenital heart defect. The CDR3 sequence: CASSLVRSGTGALNYGYTF. CDR3 sequence (DNA): TGTGCCAGCAGCTTGGTCCGATCCGGGACAGGGGCACTTAACTATGGCTACACCTTC.